A selection of T cell receptor beta chains follows, all from one sample in a study of T cells in Graves' hyperthyroidism and ophthalmopathy. TCRdb redid the calling of the multiplex PCR reads with MiXCR, one entry per CDR3 protein. The repertoire includes hundreds of thousands of distinct CDR3 sequences, 11% to 15% of them detected once, and 28% sits in the top ten. Sequencing was performed on blood. These receptors all stem from a man aged 45 to 65 with Graves' ophthalmopathy. Each CDR3 is given with its conserved first and last residue. Each record gives: V gene, J gene, CDR3 protein.

TRBV19	TRBJ1-2	CASKLQVNYGYTF
TRBV5-1	TRBJ1-1	CASSFGGGRTEAFF
TRBV19	TRBJ2-2	CASRQGPTGELFF
TRBV7-9	TRBJ1-1	CASSLMVNTEAFF
TRBV5-1	TRBJ2-1	CASSLQGSSYNEQFF
TRBV4-2	TRBJ2-5	CASSQVLAGTTLQETQYF
TRBV18	TRBJ1-5	CASSLASSNQPQHF
TRBV20-1	TRBJ2-7	CSARSGTYEQYF
TRBV9	TRBJ2-7	CASSDGTSGPYEQYF
TRBV5-8	TRBJ2-1	CASSLGGQLGPRNEQFF
TRBV12-3/TRBV12-4	TRBJ2-5	CASSLGGSGRLETQYF
TRBV19	TRBJ1-5	CASSTGNSNQPQHF
TRBV6-1	-	CASRPLPGQVLSYEQFF
TRBV6-1	TRBJ1-4	CASRQTGGDEKLFF
TRBV10-2	TRBJ2-6	CASTGLAGVPGANVLTF
TRBV29-1	TRBJ2-1	CSVRDRINNEQFF
TRBV28	TRBJ2-1	CASSGTSGHNEQFF
TRBV9	TRBJ2-3	CASSVDGGRADTQYF
TRBV6-2/TRBV6-3	TRBJ1-5	CASSRTGGPPNQPQHF
TRBV7-9	TRBJ2-7	CASSLSTSAYEQYF
TRBV20-1	TRBJ2-3	CSAKVLAGITDTQYF
TRBV7-6	TRBJ1-2	CASSPGTGSNYGYTF
TRBV18	TRBJ2-1	CASSPLASSNEQFF
TRBV11-2	TRBJ2-2	CASSLEASGELFF
TRBV5-4	TRBJ2-1	CASSLEIGGRQNEQFF
TRBV27	TRBJ2-7	CASSLSFGQNYEQYF
TRBV15	TRBJ2-5	CATSRDFGENQETQYF
TRBV27	TRBJ2-1	CASSSPGGNSYNEQFF
TRBV9	TRBJ2-1	CASSVAAELYNEQFF
TRBV28	TRBJ1-6	CASSFTGDNSPLHF
TRBV7-8	TRBJ2-5	CASSLEAGFSETQYF
TRBV3-1	TRBJ2-2	CASSQDRLAANTGELFF
TRBV20-1	TRBJ1-1	CSADRGVGTEAFF
TRBV5-4	TRBJ2-5	CASSHMGQGASETQYF
TRBV29-1	TRBJ2-7	CSVEDPTGPYEQYF